This TCR beta chain was sequenced for a study of blood T cell repertoires in COVID-19. Background on the study: The study drew acute and convalescent COVID-19 samples from the United States, Italy and Spain. T cells, B-cell-depleted T cells, or PBMCs provided the cDNA or gDNA that served as material.

Authors' analysis steps: Using reference gene primer amplification, nucleated cell counts were estimated. Sequenced by immunoSEQ multiplex PCR; TCRdb stores in-frame clones only, minus some. The DNA was the basis for D and trimming; V, J and clone size are from that table. The sample shows 250,000 to 300,000 clones, 89% of them seen only once. The V gene's germline CDR1 is SNHLY and CDR2 FYNNEI. Trimming pared 8 bases from V and 4 bases from J, leaving 9 bases between. This CDR3 has 12 residues. The sample consisted of peripheral blood. The sequence came from a woman in her thirties or forties who had recovered from COVID-19. The genes are TRBV2 and TRBJ1-3, with D possibly TRBD1 on 5 matching bases. The CDR3 region is CASGQDGNTIYF. The CDR3 DNA follows: TGTGCCAGCGGACAAGACGGAAACACCATATATTTT.